This entry concerns a single T cell receptor (beta chain). The sample originates from a study of blood T cell repertoires in COVID-19. In the study overall: Donors in the United States, Italy and Spain gave samples during acute or convalescent COVID-19. In each case, the material was cDNA or gDNA derived from T cells, B-cell-depleted T cells, or PBMCs.

Per the authors' pipeline: Amplification from reference gene primers served as the basis for estimated nucleated cell counts. Sequenced by immunoSEQ multiplex PCR; TCRdb stores in-frame clones only, minus some. V and J calls and clone size are those listed in that table; D and trimming were worked out from the DNA. Of approximately 200,000 clones listed, about four fifths are singletons. V was trimmed by 4 bases and J by 2 bases, leaving 15 bases between them. This CDR3 has 16 residues. CDR1 and CDR2 (germline): SGHRS, YFSETQ. Sequencing input: peripheral blood. The source of this sequence is a woman of 80 years or more with acute or convalescent COVID-19. J is TRBJ2-2 and V is TRBV5-1, with TRBD1 as a possible D gene (5 bases). The CDR3 coding sequence is TGCGCCAGCAGCCTGGAAGGTGGACAAAACACCGGGGAGCTGTTTTTT. Amino acid sequence: CASSLEGGQNTGELFF.